This passage covers 25 T cell receptor beta chains from one sample sequenced in a study of PD-L1 blockade in urothelial cancer. The table came from immunoSEQ multiplex PCR; TCRdb's copy has only in-frame clones and leaves some out. The repertoire holds tens of thousands of clones, with around 79% as singletons. Sequencing was performed on PBMCs, taken around atezolizumab (anti-PD-L1) treatment. These receptors were collected from a man aged 65-85 years with urothelial cancer.

The V gene is TRBV6-1, the J gene TRBJ2-7; 8 bases map to TRBD2. After removal of 7 bases from V and 7 bases from J, the junction contained 12 bases not matched to a gene. Germline V gene sequence: CDR1 MNHNS, CDR2 SASEGT. This CDR3 comprises 14 residues. The CDR3 here is CASNPGLGMSEQYF. The CDR3 region has the DNA TGTGCCAGCAACCCGGGACTAGGCATGTCTGAGCAGTACTTC.

Only one count was recorded for this clone. The V and J genes are TRBV28 and TRBJ1-2; possible D gene TRBD1, 6 bases. The ends were cut back, 1 base at V and 3 bases at J, with 12 bases in the middle. The CDR3 runs to 15 residues. CDR1 is MDHEN and CDR2 is SYDVKM in the germline V gene. In nucleotides, the CDR3 is TGTGCCAGCAGTTTATTGTCAGGGGACGACTATGGCTACACCTTC. Translation gives CASSLLSGDDYGYTF.

The V call is TRBV6-5, the J call TRBJ1-3; 7 positions agree with TRBD1. Trimming cost V 7 bases and J 4 bases; bases outside gene matches: 10. The CDR3 is 15 residues long. Germline CDR1 is MNHEY and CDR2 is SVGAGI. The CDR3 is CASNPRQGMGNTIYF. The CDR3, as DNA: TGTGCCAGCAACCCACGACAGGGTATGGGAAACACCATATATTTT.

The chain is built from TRBV9 and TRBJ2-7, with D possibly TRBD1 on 6 matching bases. The V end was cut by 7 bases, the J end by 6 bases, with 29 bases between. The length of the CDR3 is 17 residues. The germline gives CDR1 SGDLS, CDR2 YYNGEE. Here the CDR3 reads CASPPPLLGGAFGEQYF. The CDR3, as DNA: TGTGCCAGCCCCCCCCCGCTTTTAGGGGGAGCCTTCGGCGAGCAGTACTTC. Full variable domain (rest looked up from reference TRBV9 and TRBJ2-7): DSGVTQTPKHLITATGQRVTLRCSPRSGDLSVYWYQQSLDQGLQFLIQYYNGEERAKGNILERFSAQQFPDLHSELNLSSLELGDSALYFCASPPPLLGGAFGEQYFGPGTRLTVT.

This chain's CDR3 is CASSKDRGYNQPQHF. The CDR3 DNA sequence: TGTGCCAGCAGTAAGGACAGGGGCTACAATCAGCCCCAGCATTTT. The genes are TRBV11-2 and TRBJ1-5, with 9 bases fitting TRBD1. This CDR3 comprises 15 residues. Germline CDR1 is SGHAT and CDR2 is FQNNGV. With V trimmed by 6 bases and J by 3 bases, 6 bases remained unmatched.

This clone was seen once. This chain's CDR3 is CASSLVGGPYNYGYTF. In nucleotides, the CDR3 is TGTGCCAGCAGCTTAGTCGGGGGACCTTATAACTATGGCTACACCTTC. J is TRBJ1-2 and V is TRBV7-9; the D gene is possibly TRBD1 (5 bases). The CDR3 consists of 16 residues. Germline assignment: CDR1 SEHNR and CDR2 FQNEAQ (reference sequence). The germline V and J ends were trimmed by 1 base and 1 base, with 13 bases remaining between them.

The chain is built from TRBV5-4 and TRBJ2-3; TRBD2 matches 8 bases. Germline values: CDR1 SGHNT, CDR2 YYREEE (reference sequence). The CDR3 has 15 amino acids. The V gene end was trimmed by 3 bases and the J gene end by 0 bases; junction bases not matched to a gene: 3. DNA of the CDR3: TGTGCCAGCAGCTCCGGGGGGGTGAGCACAGATACGCAGTATTTT. Its translation is CASSSGGVSTDTQYF.

The CDR3: CAWSVPGTGGSSPLHF. The CDR3 DNA reads TGTGCCTGGAGTGTCCCCGGGACAGGGGGTAGTTCACCCCTCCACTTT. This chain connects TRBV30 to TRBJ1-6; 11 bases fit TRBD1. This CDR3 has 16 residues. The V gene end was trimmed by 0 bases and the J gene end by 9 bases; junction bases not matched to a gene: 7. CDR1 and CDR2 (germline): GTSNPN, SVGIG (reference sequence).

The CDR3 region has the DNA TGTGCCAGCAGTTATCCCCCGTCCGGGGGGAACACTGAAGCTTTCTTT. Amino acid sequence: CASSYPPSGGNTEAFF. The genes are TRBV6-5 and TRBJ1-1; a weak D match, TRBD1 (5 bases). This CDR3 contains 16 residues. Germline-derived CDR1 and CDR2 are MNHEY and SVGAGI. Between the trimmed V and J ends, which lost 3 bases and 1 base, there was a span of 15 bases.

The rearrangement links TRBV7-6 to TRBJ2-5; D may be TRBD1 (5 bases). Trimming removed 5 bases from V and 5 bases from J, with 15 bases in between. This CDR3 is built from 14 residues. Germline-derived CDR1 and CDR2 are SGHVS and FNYEAQ. CDR3 DNA: TGTGCCAGCAGCCTGGGCGGCAGGGCGGAGACCCAGTACTTC. It is translated as CASSLGGRAETQYF.

This clone was observed a single time. The genes are TRBV2 and TRBJ2-2; 9 bases match TRBD2. V lost 4 bases, J lost 1 base, and 1 base stayed unmatched. The CDR3 is 15 residues long. Germline V CDR1 and CDR2: SNHLY, FYNNEI. The DNA for the CDR3 is TGTGCCAGCAGTGGTAGCGGGAGGAACACCGGGGAGCTGTTTTTT. This translates into CASSGSGRNTGELFF.

The CDR3 bases are TGTGCCAGCAGGCCCCCGGAGGGGGGGGATACGCAGTATTTT. Protein: CASRPPEGGDTQYF. The chain is built from TRBV7-2 and TRBJ2-3, with a weak D call TRBD2 (7 bases). The CDR3 sequence is 14 residues long. V lost 6 bases, J lost 6 bases, and 16 bases lay in between. Germline-derived CDR1 and CDR2 are SGHTA and FQGNSA.

This chain connects TRBV18 to TRBJ1-5, with 7 positions matching TRBD1. J gave up 2 bases and V 5 bases, and 6 bases lay outside the gene matches. Germline values: CDR1 KGHSH, CDR2 LQKENI. The CDR3 is 15 residues long. CDR3 residues: CASSETGSGNQPQHF. The CDR3, as DNA: TGTGCCAGCTCAGAGACAGGGTCTGGCAATCAGCCCCAGCATTTT. The full variable domain, with the rest looked up from reference TRBV18 and TRBJ1-5, is NAGVMQNPRHLVRRRGQEARLRCSPMKGHSHVYWYRQLPEEGLKFMVYLQKENIIDESGMPKERFSAEFPKEGPSILRIQQVVRGDSAAYFCASSETGSGNQPQHFGDGTRLSIL.

Only one count was recorded for this clone. The V and J genes are TRBV5-6 and TRBJ2-3; 7 positions match TRBD2. J was trimmed by 4 bases and V by 7 bases; bases with no gene match: 15. The CDR3 contains 16 residues. CDR1 is SGHDT, CDR2 YYEEEE, per germline. The CDR3 reads CASRRRAGGRADTQYF. CDR3 coding DNA: TGTGCCAGCCGCAGACGAGCGGGTGGGAGGGCAGATACGCAGTATTTT.

The V gene is TRBV6-5, the J gene TRBJ1-4; D remains ambiguous. The CDR3 extends over 16 amino acids. Trimming shortened V by 3 bases and J by 0 bases, and 11 bases separated the two germline ends. CDR1 is MNHEY and CDR2 is SVGAGI in the germline V gene. The CDR3 here is CASSYEVFPTNEKLFF. CDR3 DNA sequence: TGTGCCAGCAGTTATGAGGTTTTTCCAACTAATGAAAAACTGTTTTTT.

This chain connects TRBV5-4 to TRBJ2-2; D remains unclear. This CDR3 has 16 amino acids. Trimming removed 4 bases from V and 2 bases from J, with 15 bases in between. Germline V CDR1 and CDR2: SGHNT, YYREEE (reference sequence). This CDR3 reads CASSTPTGSNTGELFF. The CDR3 nucleotides are TGTGCCAGCAGCACCCCCACCGGTAGTAACACCGGGGAGCTGTTTTTT.

The V and J genes are TRBV4-2 and TRBJ2-7; TRBD1 aligns across 8 bases. V shed 3 bases and J 3 bases; nucleotides not matched to a gene: 4. The germline V gene has CDR1 LGHNA and CDR2 YNFKEQ. This CDR3 region has 14 residues. In DNA form, the CDR3 reads TGTGCCAGCAGCCACTCCGGACAGGGCTACGAGCAGTACTTC. This encodes CASSHSGQGYEQYF.

The V call is TRBV2, the J call TRBJ2-5; no definite D call. CDR3 length equals 13 residues. Germline V lookup: CDR1 SNHLY, CDR2 FYNNEI. V lost 8 bases and J lost 2, with 12 bases in between. The CDR3 DNA reads as TGTGCCAGCCAATCTAGGATACAAGAGACCCAGTACTTC. Its translation: CASQSRIQETQYF.

The chain couples TRBV28 to TRBJ2-2; the D gene is possibly TRBD2 (5 bases). The CDR3 is made up of 14 amino acids. The germline CDR1 and CDR2 sequences are MDHEN and SYDVKM. Trimming took off 7 bases at V and 6 bases at J, with 15 bases between the two ends. This CDR3 is CASKVGPEAGELFF. The CDR3 region has the DNA TGTGCCAGCAAAGTAGGACCGGAGGCCGGGGAGCTGTTTTTT.

This clone has more than one count but fewer than ten. This rearrangement joins TRBV5-1 to TRBJ1-2; D is possibly TRBD1 (6 bases). Germline CDR1 and CDR2: SGHRS and YFSETQ. V was clipped by 0 bases and J by 3 bases, with 12 bases between them. This CDR3 contains 15 residues. As DNA, the CDR3 is TGCGCCAGCAGCTTGGAAGGACAGCCCTACTATGGCTACACCTTC. It codes for CASSLEGQPYYGYTF.

The chain has TRBV7-3 and TRBJ2-1; 9 bases line up with TRBD2. Losses at the gene ends were 5 bases for V and 2 bases for J; bases not matched to a gene: 1. The CDR3 runs to 14 residues. In germline, CDR1 is SGHTA, CDR2 FQGTGA. CDR3 region: CASSAGGAYNEQFF. CDR3 nucleotide sequence: TGTGCCAGCAGCGCGGGGGGGGCCTACAATGAGCAGTTCTTC.

This clone was counted between two and nine times. The V gene is TRBV27, the J gene TRBJ2-5; 8 bases are shared with TRBD1. J lost 1 base, V lost 6 bases, and 1 base had no gene match. Germline V gene data show CDR1 as MNHEY and CDR2 as SMNVEV (reference sequence). The CDR3 runs 13 residues. CDR3 nucleotide sequence: TGTGCCAGCAGGGGGACAGGCCAAGAGACCCAGTACTTC. Translating gives CASRGTGQETQYF.

This clone has just a few counts. V is TRBV7-8 and J is TRBJ2-3, with TRBD1 matching 9 bases. The length of the CDR3 is 15 residues. Trimming at V came to 5 bases and at J to 3 bases, leaving 6 bases not matched to a gene. Germline V gene data show CDR1 as SGHVS and CDR2 as FQNEAQ. The CDR3 protein is CASSPDRGFTDTQYF. The CDR3 DNA follows: TGTGCCAGCAGCCCCGACAGGGGGTTTACAGATACGCAGTATTTT.

This sequence joins TRBV11-1 and TRBJ2-1; 7 nucleotides match TRBD1. V gave up 5 bases and J gave up 2 bases; unmatched junction bases: 6. CDR3 length: 15 amino acids. Germline CDR1 SGHAT, CDR2 FQDESV (reference sequence). The CDR3 loop reads CASSTRQGPYNEQFF. Here the CDR3 DNA reads TGTGCCAGCAGCACTCGACAGGGTCCCTACAATGAGCAGTTCTTC.

In its sample, this clone was seen a few times. The V call is TRBV9, the J call TRBJ2-7; 7 bases map to TRBD1. V lost 3 bases, J lost 5 bases, and 8 bases stayed unmatched. The CDR3 sequence is 14 residues long. Per germline, CDR1 SGDLS and CDR2 YYNGEE. The CDR3 loop reads CASSARQGADEQYF. The CDR3 DNA sequence: TGTGCCAGCAGCGCCCGACAGGGAGCGGACGAGCAGTACTTC.